This T cell receptor (beta chain) was sequenced during a study of cytomegalovirus exposure and HLA in healthy donors. On the study more broadly: Genotyping of 398 donors showed that about 84% belonged to the Caucasian-associated ancestry cluster. Study-level points and caveats: A later analysis linked a missense variant in DCLRE1C to the trimming of TCR beta V and J genes. Compared with the roughly 670-donor mean, an Asian-associated ancestry cluster reportedly had fewer N-insertions, according to a later analysis.

The germline CDR1 and CDR2 sequences are MDHEN and SYDVKM. V lost 5 bases to trimming and J lost 8 bases, with 12 bases between them. This CDR3 has 12 amino acids. This clone was observed a handful of times. The antigen is not known. PCR primers comprised 60 Vbeta and 13 Jbeta primers. Libraries were prepared by immunoSEQ multiplex PCR; TCRdb keeps only in-frame clonotypes and omits some of them. The top ten clones hold 1.5% to 2% of a sample with over 100,000 clones, around four fifths of them seen once. Sequencing input: PBMCs. The source of this sequence is a woman between 40 and 55 years old in good health and CMV-seronegative. This chain links TRBV28 with TRBJ1-2; unclear D gene. CDR3 amino acids: CASSSHAGGYTF. The CDR3 DNA follows: TGTGCCAGCAGTAGTCACGCGGGGGGCTACACCTTC.